The 31 T cell receptor beta chains given below trace back to one sample, sequenced in a study of beta chain features in type 1 diabetes. General study results and limits: All four CD4+ subsets of Type 1 diabetes patients contained TCRB CDR3s that were moderately but significantly shorter.

Their antigens are not known. Sequenced material consisted of expressed TCRB transcripts (all of the isolated RNA was reverse transcribed). Here immunoSEQ multiplex PCR was the method, and the copy in TCRdb shows in-frame clones only, minus some. The sample gives 500,000 to 800,000 clones, approximately 13% of which show up once; over 0.1% is in the top ten. What was sequenced was naive CD4+ T cells from blood. Source of these receptors: a man aged 30 to 39 with type 1 diabetes.

This clone was found a few times. This chain uses TRBV5-1 with TRBJ2-3; TRBD2 aligns across 10 bases. The CDR3 loop spans 15 amino acids. V was clipped by 4 bases and J by 2 bases; unmatched bases: 4. CDR1 is SGHRS, CDR2 YFSETQ, per germline. The CDR3 coding sequence is TGCGCCAGCAGCACTCTAGCGGGGGCCACAGATACGCAGTATTTT. Residues: CASSTLAGATDTQYF.

This chain uses TRBV6-4 with TRBJ2-1; D gene uncertain. The germline gives CDR1 MRHNA, CDR2 SNTAGT. The CDR3 totals 14 residues. V lost 3 bases to trimming and J lost 3 bases, with 9 bases between them. This chain's CDR3 is CASSEGRLYNEQFF. DNA of the CDR3: TGTGCCAGCAGTGAAGGACGGCTCTACAATGAGCAGTTCTTC.

This chain uses TRBV30 with TRBJ2-1, with TRBD1 matching 7 bases. This CDR3 contains 17 residues. Germline lookup yields CDR1 GTSNPN and CDR2 SVGIG (reference sequence). V was clipped by 4 bases and J by 0 bases; unmatched bases: 12. The CDR3 region is CAWTNLGTASSYNEQFF. The CDR3 coding sequence is TGTGCCTGGACCAATTTAGGGACAGCCAGCTCCTACAATGAGCAGTTCTTC. Full variable domain (remainder filled in from reference TRBV30 and TRBJ2-1): SQTIHQWPATLVQPVGSPLSLECTVEGTSNPNLYWYRQAAGRGLQLLFYSVGIGQISSEVPQNLSASRPQDRQFILSSKKLLLSDSGFYLCAWTNLGTASSYNEQFFGPGTRLTVL.

This clone has just a few counts. The chain combines TRBV7-6 with TRBJ2-5; D is perhaps TRBD2 (5 bases). V shed 4 bases and J shed 2 bases, with 11 bases lying between them. Germline V gene sequence: CDR1 SGHVS, CDR2 FNYEAQ. The CDR3 extends over 14 amino acids. The CDR3 nucleotides read TGTGCCAGCAGCTCCCGGACGGGGCAAGAGACCCAGTACTTC. It specifies CASSSRTGQETQYF.

This clone was observed a few times. The chain has TRBV4-3 and TRBJ1-5; D is undetermined. There are 16 residues in the CDR3. Germline-derived CDR1 and CDR2 are LGHNA and YSLEER. V was trimmed by 0 bases and J by 4 bases, leaving 13 bases between them. The CDR3 nucleotides are TGCGCCAGCAGCCAAGAAGTTCTAACCCGAAATCAGCCCCAGCATTTT. Amino acids: CASSQEVLTRNQPQHF.

The table lists this clone with a few counts. The V gene is TRBV7-9, the J gene TRBJ2-1; TRBD1 might be the D (6 bases). Trimming took 6 bases from V and 1 from J, leaving 19 bases between them. Germline V gene lookup returns CDR1 SEHNR and CDR2 FQNEAQ (reference sequence). The CDR3 runs 17 residues. The CDR3 DNA is TGTGCCAGCAGTCGATTGGGGACCGGACAGTCCTACAATGAGCAGTTCTTC. This sequence encodes CASSRLGTGQSYNEQFF.

A few counts support this clone. This chain uses TRBV7-9 with TRBJ2-1, with 10 bases identical to TRBD2. The J segment lost 5 bases and the V segment lost 6 bases, leaving 4 bases of the junction unmatched. The CDR3 loop spans 14 amino acids. CDR1 SEHNR and CDR2 FQNEAQ come from the germline V gene (reference sequence). The CDR3 DNA sequence: TGTGCCAGCAGGAAAGGACTAGCGGACAATGAGCAGTTCTTC. Translating gives CASRKGLADNEQFF.

The chain recombines TRBV28 with TRBJ2-7; D perhaps matches TRBD2 (6 bases). The CDR3 spans 14 residues. Trimming left V 9 bases short and J 4 bases short, with 19 bases between. Germline loops: CDR1 MDHEN, CDR2 SYDVKM. CDR3: CASQKSGGRYEQYF. The CDR3 DNA reads as TGTGCCAGTCAGAAAAGCGGAGGGAGGTACGAGCAGTACTTC.

This chain connects TRBV7-8 to TRBJ2-4, with 9 nucleotides matching TRBD1. V lost 3 bases to trimming and J lost 4 bases; unmatched junction nucleotides: 7. Germline CDR1 is SGHVS and CDR2 is FQNEAQ. The length of the CDR3 is 16 residues. Here the CDR3 DNA reads TGTGCCAGCAGCTTTCTCCCGGACAGGGGAAAAAACATTCAGTACTTC. Residues: CASSFLPDRGKNIQYF.

CDR3 region: CASSLVASGGAYNEQFF. The DNA for the CDR3 is TGTGCCAGCAGCTTAGTGGCTAGCGGGGGGGCCTACAATGAGCAGTTCTTC. V and J are TRBV7-2 and TRBJ2-1; TRBD2 matches 12 bases. Trimming cost V 1 base and J 2 bases; bases outside gene matches: 3. Germline V lookup: CDR1 SGHTA, CDR2 FQGNSA. CDR3 length: 17 residues. Filled out from reference TRBV7-2 and TRBJ2-1, the complete variable domain reads GAGVSQSPSNKVTEKGKDVELRCDPISGHTALYWYRQSLGQGLEFLIYFQGNSAPDKSGLPSDRFSAERTGGSVSTLTIQRTQQEDSAVYLCASSLVASGGAYNEQFFGPGTRLTVL.

This chain uses TRBV13 with TRBJ2-3, with 9 nucleotides matching TRBD1. The germline V gene encodes CDR1 PRHDT and CDR2 FYEKMQ (reference sequence). J lost 3 bases, V lost 5 bases, and 15 bases had no gene match. The CDR3 sequence is 18 residues long. The CDR3 sequence: CASSHTGQGRIGTDTQYF. As DNA, the CDR3 is TGTGCCAGCAGCCACACGGGACAGGGCAGGATAGGTACAGATACGCAGTATTTT.

This clone showed up many times. The chain uses TRBV10-3 and TRBJ2-3, with D perhaps TRBD1 or TRBD2 (5 bases each). There are 16 residues in the CDR3. Germline loops: CDR1 ENHRY, CDR2 SYGVKD. Trimming stripped 0 bases from V and 1 base from J, with 11 bases between. The CDR3 spells CAISESAAGRTDTQYF. DNA for the CDR3: TGTGCCATCAGTGAGTCAGCGGCAGGGCGCACAGATACGCAGTATTTT.

The chain employs TRBV7-2 and TRBJ1-2; D gene ambiguous. Germline lookup yields CDR1 SGHTA and CDR2 FQGNSA. This CDR3 contains 13 residues. V was clipped by 0 bases and J by 2 bases, with 4 bases between them. CDR3 amino acids: CASSLAGNYGYTF. CDR3 DNA: TGTGCCAGCAGCTTAGCAGGGAACTATGGCTACACCTTC.

There are a few counts of this clone. CDR3 protein: CASSSQGVSYGYTF. DNA for the CDR3: TGTGCCAGCAGTAGCCAGGGGGTTAGCTATGGCTACACCTTC. The rearrangement uses TRBV28 and TRBJ1-2, with TRBD1 matching over 7 bases. After removal of 5 bases from V and 4 bases from J, the junction contained 7 bases not matched to a gene. Germline values: CDR1 MDHEN, CDR2 SYDVKM. CDR3 length: 14 residues.

This clone came up a few times. The CDR3 sequence: CASSVLPPLGEQYF. CDR3 coding DNA: TGTGCCAGCAGCGTCCTACCCCCCCTCGGGGAGCAGTACTTC. The J gene is TRBJ2-7, the V gene TRBV7-2; no definite D call. The CDR3 sequence is 14 residues long. CDR1 is SGHTA, CDR2 FQGNSA, per germline. Between the trimmed V and J ends, which lost 5 bases and 7 bases, there was a span of 18 bases.

This CDR3 reads CASTPLGGGNEKLFF. CDR3 bases: TGTGCCAGCACCCCTTTGGGCGGGGGTAATGAAAAACTGTTTTTT. The chain joins TRBV9 to TRBJ1-4, with D maybe TRBD1 (5 bases). The V end lost 6 bases, the J end lost 4 bases, and 16 bases lay between the germline ends. The CDR3 sequence is 15 residues long. In germline, CDR1 is SGDLS, CDR2 YYNGEE.

This clone was picked up a small number of times. The rearrangement links TRBV14 to TRBJ2-1; D ambiguous. The V gene lost 4 bases and the J gene lost 0 bases, with 4 bases spanning the gap. The CDR3 totals 13 residues. In germline, CDR1 is SGHDN, CDR2 FVKESK. The CDR3, as DNA: TGTGCCAGCAGCCCCGGCTCCTACAATGAGCAGTTCTTC. Translated: CASSPGSYNEQFF.

CDR3 coding DNA: TGCAGCGCTTCCCCGGGACAGGGTAAAAACGAGCAGTACTTC. This encodes CSASPGQGKNEQYF. The rearrangement uses TRBV29-1 and TRBJ2-7; 9 bases are a match to TRBD1. This CDR3 is built from 14 residues. V lost 7 bases and J lost 5; bases outside the gene matches: 12. CDR1 is SQVTM, CDR2 ANQGSEA, per germline.

This clone was counted between two and nine times. V gene TRBV2 combines with J gene TRBJ2-1, with D maybe TRBD1 (6 bases). V lost 4 bases and J 9 bases, leaving 10 bases between the germline ends. The CDR3 sequence is 12 residues long. The germline CDR1 and CDR2 sequences are SNHLY and FYNNEI. DNA for the CDR3: TGTGCCAGCAGTGCAGGGGCGGGTGAGCAGTTCTTC. Protein: CASSAGAGEQFF. The variable domain in full, with the rest retrieved from reference TRBV2 and TRBJ2-1, is EPEVTQTPSHQVTQMGQEVILRCVPISNHLYFYWYRQILGQKVEFLVSFYNNEISEKSEIFDDQFSVERPDGSNFTLKIRSTKLEDSAMYFCASSAGAGEQFFGPGTRLTVL.

This clone was seen a few times. V is TRBV19 and J is TRBJ2-7, with 7 bases aligning to TRBD2. This CDR3 contains 15 residues. Germline lookup yields CDR1 LNHDA and CDR2 SQIVND (reference sequence). The ends lost 3 bases at V and 6 bases at J; junction bases unmatched: 11. The CDR3 bases are TGTGCCAGTAGTATCGAGCGGGGAACTGGAGGCGAGCAGTACTTC. Translating it yields CASSIERGTGGEQYF. The variable domain in full, with the rest retrieved from reference TRBV19 and TRBJ2-7, is DGGITQSPKYLFRKEGQNVTLSCEQNLNHDAMYWYRQDPGQGLRLIYYSQIVNDFQKGDIAEGYSVSREKKESFPLTVTSAQKNPTAFYLCASSIERGTGGEQYFGPGTRLTVT.

Only a few counts were recorded for this clone. The chain carries TRBV29-1 and TRBJ1-1; tentatively, D is TRBD1 (6 bases). This CDR3 region has 13 residues. V was shortened by 6 bases and J by 1 base, with 12 bases between the two germline ends. Germline assignment: CDR1 SQVTM and CDR2 ANQGSEA. The CDR3 DNA sequence: TGCAGCGTGGGACATACAACGAACACTGAAGCTTTCTTT. Translating it yields CSVGHTTNTEAFF. The full variable domain, rest sourced from reference TRBV29-1 and TRBJ1-1, is SAVISQKPSRDICQRGTSLTIQCQVDSQVTMMFWYRQQPGQSLTLIATANQGSEATYESGFVIDKFPISRPNLTFSTLTVSNMSPEDSSIYLCSVGHTTNTEAFFGQGTRLTVV.

The V and J genes are TRBV5-1 and TRBJ2-7, with a possible D match to TRBD1 (6 bases). Germline assignment: CDR1 SGHRS and CDR2 YFSETQ. V was cut by 4 bases and J by 3 bases, with 8 bases left in between. The CDR3 is 12 residues long. Here the CDR3 reads CASSAGDYEQYF. CDR3 DNA: TGCGCCAGCAGCGCAGGGGACTACGAGCAGTACTTC. Complete variable domain (other parts from reference TRBV5-1 and TRBJ2-7): KAGVTQTPRYLIKTRGQQVTLSCSPISGHRSVSWYQQTPGQGLQFLFEYFSETQRNKGNFPGRFSGRQFSNSRSEMNVSTLELGDSALYLCASSAGDYEQYFGPGTRLTVT.

This clone has only a few counts. This sequence joins TRBV30 and TRBJ2-2; 10 bases line up with TRBD1. V shed 4 bases, J shed 6 bases, and the junction held 11 bases outside the gene matches. CDR3 length: 16 residues. The germline CDR1 and CDR2 sequences are GTSNPN and SVGIG (reference sequence). CDR3 sequence (DNA): TGTGCCTGGAACCCCGGGACAGGGGACCGGGCCGGGGAGCTGTTTTTT. Protein product: CAWNPGTGDRAGELFF.

The chain employs TRBV6-1 and TRBJ2-1; no clear D gene. Trimming took 5 bases from V and 4 from J, leaving 15 bases between them. The CDR3 extends over 15 amino acids. Germline assignment: CDR1 MNHNS and CDR2 SASEGT. The CDR3: CASSLDPTGYNEQFF. The CDR3 DNA sequence: TGTGCCAGCAGTTTAGACCCCACGGGTTACAATGAGCAGTTCTTC.

This clone was seen only a few times. The junction shows a germline mismatch at one end, possibly a read error. The chain is built from TRBV7-7 and TRBJ1-4; 8 nucleotides match TRBD1. CDR3 length: 15 amino acids. Germline V gene data show CDR1 as SSHAT and CDR2 as FNYEAQ (reference sequence). The CDR3 nucleotides read TGTGCTAGCAGTCTCAGGACAGGGTTGAGTGAAAAACTGTTTTTT. It specifies CASSLRTGLSEKLFF.

The V call is TRBV18, the J call TRBJ1-4; D ambiguous. V lost 3 bases, J lost 2 bases, and 7 bases lay in between. Germline lookup yields CDR1 KGHSH and CDR2 LQKENI. This CDR3 is 14 amino acids long. This chain's CDR3 is CASSPGQTNEKLFF. CDR3 bases: TGTGCCAGCTCACCTGGGCAGACTAATGAAAAACTGTTTTTT.

V gene TRBV11-2 combines with J gene TRBJ2-2; perhaps D is TRBD1 or TRBD2 (5 bases each). CDR1 SGHAT and CDR2 FQNNGV come from the germline V gene. The CDR3 loop spans 13 amino acids. Trimming shortened V by 5 bases and J by 5 bases, and 9 bases separated the two germline ends. CDR3 DNA: TGTGCCAGCAGCCTTGAGGGGACCGGGGAGCTGTTTTTT. Translating it yields CASSLEGTGELFF.

This clone occurred a few times. This chain joins TRBV14 and TRBJ2-2, with 7 positions matching TRBD1. Germline V gene data show CDR1 as SGHDN and CDR2 as FVKESK. With 3 bases clipped from V and 3 bases from J, the junction kept 7 bases outside the gene matches. This CDR3 spans 16 amino acids. The CDR3 DNA sequence: TGTGCCAGCAGCCATGTGACAGGGCGGCACACCGGGGAGCTGTTTTTT. Its translation: CASSHVTGRHTGELFF. The full variable domain, with the rest looked up from reference TRBV14 and TRBJ2-2, is EAGVTQFPSHSVIEKGQTVTLRCDPISGHDNLYWYRRVMGKEIKFLLHFVKESKQDESGMPNNRFLAERTGGTYSTLKVQPAELEDSGVYFCASSHVTGRHTGELFFGEGSRLTVL.

This clone was counted between two and nine times. The J gene is TRBJ2-7, the V gene TRBV6-1, with 7 nucleotides matching TRBD2. Germline V gives CDR1 MNHNS, CDR2 SASEGT. J gave up 4 bases and V 8 bases, and 8 bases lay outside the gene matches. This CDR3 is built from 13 residues. The CDR3 sequence is CASSFAGDYEQYF. In DNA form, the CDR3 reads TGTGCCAGCTCTTTCGCGGGGGATTACGAGCAGTACTTC.

This clone was seen a handful of times. CDR3 in DNA: TGTGCCAGTAGTATCAGCAGGGTCAATCAGCCCCAGCATTTT. This translates into CASSISRVNQPQHF. The V and J genes are TRBV19 and TRBJ1-5; perhaps TRBD1 as D (5 bases). Germline CDR1 LNHDA, CDR2 SQIVND (reference sequence). Deletions cut 3 bases from V and 3 bases from J, with 9 bases between. The CDR3 spans 14 residues.

In regard to this clone: The same CDR3 arises from other DNA sequences in this sample as well. V is TRBV5-1 and J is TRBJ1-6; 9 nucleotides align to TRBD1. The V segment lost 0 bases and the J segment 8 bases; nucleotides outside the gene matches: 3. The germline CDR1 and CDR2 sequences are SGHRS and YFSETQ. The CDR3 covers 15 residues. DNA of the CDR3: TGCGCCAGCAGCTTGGTGGGACAGGGCGATTCACCCCTCCACTTT. Its translation is CASSLVGQGDSPLHF.